The 2 T cell receptor beta chains reported below all come from one sample, sequenced in a study of regulatory T cells in long-lasting Graves disease. Libraries of TCR beta came from iRepertoire HTBI primers plus Arm-PCR of CDR3 regions. TCRdb reprocessed the multiplex PCR reads with MiXCR, giving one entry per CDR3 protein. Here the sample spans 250,000 to 300,000 distinct CDR3 sequences, 18% being singletons. Time point: newly diagnosed GD, antithyroid drugs for less than 3 months. After RNA was extracted from PBMCs, the TCR library was made from it. The same sample was also studied in work on T cells in Graves' hyperthyroidism and ophthalmopathy.

The source material was peripheral blood mononuclear cells (PBMCs), sampled at new diagnosis, from a patient treated with antithyroid drugs. These receptors were collected from a woman in her 30s with Graves disease.

This clonotype was counted at least ten times. J is TRBJ2-5 and V is TRBV5-1; the match to TRBD2 covers 10 bases. The CDR3 contains 16 residues. Losses at the gene ends were 0 bases for V and 2 bases for J; bases not matched to a gene: 4. Per the germline V gene, CDR1 is SGHRS and CDR2 is YFSETQ. CDR3 in amino acids: CASSLVASGGQETQYF. The CDR3 nucleotides are TGCGCCAGCAGCTTGGTGGCTAGCGGGGGTCAAGAGACCCAGTACTTC.

This clonotype was found many times. V usage is TRBV10-3 and J usage is TRBJ1-1, with unresolved D. The V end was cut by 0 bases, the J end by 0 bases, with 2 bases between. CDR1 is ENHRY and CDR2 is SYGVKD in the germline V gene. The CDR3 runs 13 residues. This chain's CDR3 is CAISESVNTEAFF. DNA of the CDR3: TGTGCCATCAGTGAGTCGGTGAACACTGAAGCTTTCTTT.